Following are 11 T cell receptor beta chains from one sample sequenced in a study of blood T cell repertoires in COVID-19. Produced via immunoSEQ multiplex PCR; TCRdb's table is partial and in-frame only. The data show roughly 68,000 clones, approximately 90% seen once. The sample comprised PBMCs or T cells enriched from blood (not recorded which). These receptors came from a woman aged 40 to 50 who had recovered from COVID-19.

The J gene is TRBJ1-3, the V gene TRBV5-1, with no clear D. CDR1 and CDR2 from the germline V gene are SGHRS and YFSETQ. The CDR3 is made up of 13 amino acids. Trimming took off 0 bases at V and 7 bases at J, with 8 bases between the two ends. The CDR3 DNA reads TGCGCCAGCAGCTTGGAAGGGAGGAACACCATATATTTT. Protein sequence: CASSLEGRNTIYF.

V usage is TRBV6-2 or TRBV6-3 and J usage is TRBJ1-4; D may be TRBD1 (6 bases). The CDR3 contains 16 residues. Trimming pared 1 base from V and 7 bases from J, leaving 16 bases between. Germline V gene sequence: CDR1 MNHEY, CDR2 SVGEGT. This CDR3 reads CASSYWAGEETEKLFF. The CDR3 bases are TGTGCCAGCAGTTACTGGGCAGGGGAAGAGACTGAAAAACTGTTTTTT.

This clone was seen a single time. The gene calls are TRBV24-1 and TRBJ2-7; 7 positions match TRBD1. Per the germline V gene, CDR1 is KGHDR and CDR2 is SFDVKD. V shed 3 bases, J shed 8 bases, and the junction held 6 bases outside the gene matches. The CDR3 totals 13 residues. CDR3 coding DNA: TGTGCCACCAGTGATACCCAAAGGGGGCAGCAGTACTTC. This translates into CATSDTQRGQQYF.

This chain joins TRBV7-9 and TRBJ2-2; 7 bases fit TRBD1. Per germline, CDR1 SEHNR and CDR2 FQNEAQ (reference sequence). Unmatched junction bases numbered 4, after V lost 1 base and J lost 2 bases. This CDR3 has 16 amino acids. In nucleotides, the CDR3 is TGTGCCAGCAGCTTAGGTCAGGGGGAAAACACCGGGGAGCTGTTTTTT. Amino acid sequence: CASSLGQGENTGELFF.

The CDR3 sequence: CASSSGDRKLYGYTF. In DNA, the CDR3 is TGCGCCAGCAGCTCCGGAGACAGAAAGCTCTATGGCTACACCTTC. This rearrangement joins TRBV5-1 to TRBJ1-2; possible D gene TRBD1, 5 bases. With 3 bases removed from V and 4 bases from J, the gap between germline ends came to 16 bases. CDR1 and CDR2 from the germline V gene are SGHRS and YFSETQ. CDR3 length equals 15 residues.

V is TRBV9 and J is TRBJ2-5; 11 bases fit TRBD2. Trimming at V came to 6 bases and at J to 2 bases, leaving 6 bases not matched to a gene. This CDR3 comprises 15 residues. CDR1 SGDLS and CDR2 YYNGEE come from the germline V gene. The CDR3 spells CASTRLAGRQETQYF. The DNA for the CDR3 is TGTGCCAGCACCCGACTAGCGGGGCGGCAAGAGACCCAGTACTTC.

The V and J genes are TRBV6-6 and TRBJ1-3, with D possibly being TRBD1 (6 bases). CDR3 length: 14 amino acids. The V end lost 9 bases, the J end lost 0 bases, and 12 bases lay between the germline ends. The V gene's germline CDR1 is MNHNY and CDR2 SVGAGI (reference sequence). The DNA of the CDR3 is TGTGCCAGTTTAGGGGGGGTCTCTGGAAACACCATATATTTT. Protein sequence: CASLGGVSGNTIYF.

The chain has TRBV3-1 (or the pseudogene TRBV3-2) and TRBJ2-5, with 10 positions matching TRBD2. With V trimmed by 2 bases and J by 1 base, 7 bases remained unmatched. The length of the CDR3 is 17 residues. Germline values: CDR1 LGHDT, CDR2 YNNKEL (reference sequence). The CDR3 is CASSQILAGVSQETQYF. The CDR3 nucleotides read TGTGCCAGCAGCCAAATCCTAGCGGGGGTGTCCCAAGAGACCCAGTACTTC.

This chain links TRBV19 with TRBJ2-7, with D maybe TRBD1 (6 bases). Germline V gives CDR1 LNHDA, CDR2 SQIVND (reference sequence). Trimming took off 4 bases at V and 1 base at J, with 11 bases between the two ends. The CDR3 extends over 14 amino acids. The CDR3, as DNA: TGTGCCAGTAGTACCCGGGACAAATCCTACGAGCAGTACTTC. It yields the protein CASSTRDKSYEQYF.

This chain uses TRBV7-9 with TRBJ1-4; D is uncertain. Looked up from germline, CDR1 is SEHNR and CDR2 is FQNEAQ (reference sequence). The CDR3 extends over 17 amino acids. With 2 bases removed from V and 0 bases from J, the gap between germline ends came to 13 bases. The CDR3 is CASSLSFASATNEKLFF. The CDR3, as DNA: TGTGCCAGCAGCTTAAGTTTTGCGAGTGCAACTAATGAAAAACTGTTTTTT.

The genes are TRBV29-1 and TRBJ2-7, with a possible D match to TRBD2 (5 bases). Germline CDR1 SQVTM, CDR2 ANQGSEA. Trimming took 2 bases from V and 3 from J, leaving 8 bases between them. The CDR3 covers 12 residues. Here the CDR3 reads CSVELAGYEQYF. CDR3 nucleotide sequence: TGCAGCGTTGAATTGGCGGGCTACGAGCAGTACTTC.